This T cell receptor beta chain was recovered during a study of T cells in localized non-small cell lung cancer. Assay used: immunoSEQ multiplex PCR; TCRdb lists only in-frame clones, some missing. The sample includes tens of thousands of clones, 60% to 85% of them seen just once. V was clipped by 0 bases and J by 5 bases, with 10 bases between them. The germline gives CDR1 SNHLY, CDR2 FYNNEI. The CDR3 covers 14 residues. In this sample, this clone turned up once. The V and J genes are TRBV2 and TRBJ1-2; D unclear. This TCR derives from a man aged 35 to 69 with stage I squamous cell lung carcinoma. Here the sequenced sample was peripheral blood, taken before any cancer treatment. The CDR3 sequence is CASSEAPRLYGYTF. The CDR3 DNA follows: TGTGCCAGCAGTGAAGCTCCACGCCTTTATGGCTACACCTTC.